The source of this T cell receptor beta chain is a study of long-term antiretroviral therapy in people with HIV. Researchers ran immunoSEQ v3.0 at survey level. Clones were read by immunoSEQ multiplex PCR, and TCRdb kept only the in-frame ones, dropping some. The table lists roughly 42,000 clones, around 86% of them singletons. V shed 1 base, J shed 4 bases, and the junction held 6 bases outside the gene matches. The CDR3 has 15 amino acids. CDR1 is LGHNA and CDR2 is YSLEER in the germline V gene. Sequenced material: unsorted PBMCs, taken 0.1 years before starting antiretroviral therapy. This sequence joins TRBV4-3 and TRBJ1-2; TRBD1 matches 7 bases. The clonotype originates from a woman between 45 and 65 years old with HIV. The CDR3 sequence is CASSQGGTEAYGYTF. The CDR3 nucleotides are TGCGCCAGCAGCCAAGGTGGGACAGAAGCCTATGGCTACACCTTC.